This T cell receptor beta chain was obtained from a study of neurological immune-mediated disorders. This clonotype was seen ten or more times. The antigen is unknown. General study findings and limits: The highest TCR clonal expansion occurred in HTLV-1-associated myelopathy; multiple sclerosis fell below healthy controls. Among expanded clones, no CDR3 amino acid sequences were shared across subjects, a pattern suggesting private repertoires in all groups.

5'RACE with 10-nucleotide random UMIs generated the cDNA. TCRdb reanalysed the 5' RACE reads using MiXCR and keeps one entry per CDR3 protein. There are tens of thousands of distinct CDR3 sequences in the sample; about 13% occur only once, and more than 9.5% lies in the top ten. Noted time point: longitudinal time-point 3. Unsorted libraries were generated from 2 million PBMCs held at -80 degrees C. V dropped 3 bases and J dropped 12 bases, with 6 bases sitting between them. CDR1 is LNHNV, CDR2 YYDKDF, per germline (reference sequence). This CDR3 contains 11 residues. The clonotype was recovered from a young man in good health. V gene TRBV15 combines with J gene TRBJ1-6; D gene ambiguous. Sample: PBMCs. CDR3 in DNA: TGTGCCACCAGCAGCTTTGGACCCCTCCACTTT. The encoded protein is CATSSFGPLHF. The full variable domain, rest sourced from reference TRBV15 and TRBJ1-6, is DAMVIQNPRYQVTQFGKPVTLSCSQTLNHNVMYWYQQKSSQAPKLLFHYYDKDFNNEADTPDNFQSRRPNTSFCFLDIRSPGLGDTAMYLCATSSFGPLHFGNGTRLTVT.